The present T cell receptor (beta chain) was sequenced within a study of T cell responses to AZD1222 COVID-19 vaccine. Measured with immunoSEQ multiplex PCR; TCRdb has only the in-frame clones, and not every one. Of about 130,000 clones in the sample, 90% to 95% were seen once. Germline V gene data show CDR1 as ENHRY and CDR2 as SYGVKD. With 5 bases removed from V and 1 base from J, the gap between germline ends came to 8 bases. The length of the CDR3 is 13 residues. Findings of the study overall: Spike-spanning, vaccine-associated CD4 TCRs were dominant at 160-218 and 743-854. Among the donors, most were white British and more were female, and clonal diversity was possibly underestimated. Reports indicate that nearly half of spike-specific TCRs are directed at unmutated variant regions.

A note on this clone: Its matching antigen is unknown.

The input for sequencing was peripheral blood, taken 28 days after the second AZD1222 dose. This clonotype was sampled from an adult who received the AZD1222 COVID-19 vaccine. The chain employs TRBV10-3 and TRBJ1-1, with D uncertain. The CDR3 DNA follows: TGTGCCATCAGTCCTACAGAGAACACTGAAGCTTTCTTT. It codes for CAISPTENTEAFF.